Reported below is one TCR beta chain. Antigen specificity is unknown. The germline CDR1 and CDR2 sequences are SGHTS and YDEGEE. CDR3 length: 13 residues. V lost 5 bases to trimming and J lost 5 bases, with 10 bases between them. This entry belongs to a study of read filtering for tumor transcriptome and immune sequencing. As for the study in general: Among patients, 17 were male and approximately 15 female, aged roughly 45 to 80 (mean approximately 60). IR-seq gave about 4.05 to 11 million TCR reads per sample; RNA-seq gave about 75 to 1,300.

The library was built from around 380 ng RNA with molecular barcoded adaptors for alpha/delta and beta/gamma chains. TCRdb used MiXCR to reprocess the reads, holding one entry per CDR3 protein. Of tens of thousands of distinct CDR3 sequences listed, around 13% are singletons. Whole-study findings and limits: Compared with RNA-seq, IR-seq gave much higher clonotype depth and reliability. The CD138-negative fraction was mixed bone marrow immune cells, not pure T cells.

The TCR sequence derives from a donor at least 40 years old with multiple myeloma. J is TRBJ2-2 and V is TRBV5-8; the D is unclear. The specimen sequenced was a population of CD138-negative cells sorted from bone marrow. This chain's CDR3 is CASSVTVTGELFF. CDR3 DNA: TGTGCCAGCAGTGTTACCGTTACCGGGGAGCTGTTTTTT.